The table lists the clone carrying this TCR beta chain with a few counts. Regarding time point: patch test 3, about 24 weeks after DPC sensitization. The sample's treatment: therapeutic diphenylcyclopropenone sensitization with weekly scalp DPC. The data are from a study of human T cells and chemical hapten exposure. One entry per CDR3 protein results from TCRdb running MiXCR on the RACE reads. The sample has roughly 200,000 distinct CDR3 sequences, under 30% seen once; the top ten hold over 2%. This CDR3 is built from 13 residues. Per the germline V gene, CDR1 is KGHDR and CDR2 is SFDVKD. V lost 5 bases to trimming and J lost 3 bases, with 8 bases between them.

This receptor was identified in a woman in her forties with alopecia areata. Some clones in this sample may be carry-over from other donors' samples. V and J are TRBV24-1 and TRBJ2-3; D gene uncertain. Material: whole blood, obtained in connection with sensitization to the hapten diphenylcyclopropenone (DPC). CDR3 region: CATSVSATDTQYF. The CDR3 DNA follows: TGTGCCACCAGTGTTTCGGCTACAGATACGCAGTATTTT.